The clone carrying this TCR beta chain has only a few counts. The antigen remains undetermined. This entry is derived from a study of cytomegalovirus exposure and HLA in healthy donors. Study conclusions and caveats: Later examination showed HLA-associated TCR beta chains had greater clonal expansion than equally common others.

PCR primers comprised 60 Vbeta and 13 Jbeta primers. Sequencing was performed with immunoSEQ multiplex PCR; in TCRdb, only in-frame clones are kept and a portion is missing. This sample carries about 180,000 clones, around 80% of them seen once, and the ten largest clones take roughly 2%. This CDR3 has 13 amino acids. J lost 6 bases, V lost 6 bases, and 5 bases had no gene match. Germline CDR1 and CDR2: SQVTM and ANQGSEA. Sequenced: PBMCs. The sequence was collected from a woman under 40 in good health and CMV-seronegative. The chain couples TRBV29-1 to TRBJ1-2; 12 bases map to TRBD1. The CDR3, as DNA: TGCAGCGTAGGGACAGGGGGCGGCAATGGCTACACCTTC. The encoded protein is CSVGTGGGNGYTF.